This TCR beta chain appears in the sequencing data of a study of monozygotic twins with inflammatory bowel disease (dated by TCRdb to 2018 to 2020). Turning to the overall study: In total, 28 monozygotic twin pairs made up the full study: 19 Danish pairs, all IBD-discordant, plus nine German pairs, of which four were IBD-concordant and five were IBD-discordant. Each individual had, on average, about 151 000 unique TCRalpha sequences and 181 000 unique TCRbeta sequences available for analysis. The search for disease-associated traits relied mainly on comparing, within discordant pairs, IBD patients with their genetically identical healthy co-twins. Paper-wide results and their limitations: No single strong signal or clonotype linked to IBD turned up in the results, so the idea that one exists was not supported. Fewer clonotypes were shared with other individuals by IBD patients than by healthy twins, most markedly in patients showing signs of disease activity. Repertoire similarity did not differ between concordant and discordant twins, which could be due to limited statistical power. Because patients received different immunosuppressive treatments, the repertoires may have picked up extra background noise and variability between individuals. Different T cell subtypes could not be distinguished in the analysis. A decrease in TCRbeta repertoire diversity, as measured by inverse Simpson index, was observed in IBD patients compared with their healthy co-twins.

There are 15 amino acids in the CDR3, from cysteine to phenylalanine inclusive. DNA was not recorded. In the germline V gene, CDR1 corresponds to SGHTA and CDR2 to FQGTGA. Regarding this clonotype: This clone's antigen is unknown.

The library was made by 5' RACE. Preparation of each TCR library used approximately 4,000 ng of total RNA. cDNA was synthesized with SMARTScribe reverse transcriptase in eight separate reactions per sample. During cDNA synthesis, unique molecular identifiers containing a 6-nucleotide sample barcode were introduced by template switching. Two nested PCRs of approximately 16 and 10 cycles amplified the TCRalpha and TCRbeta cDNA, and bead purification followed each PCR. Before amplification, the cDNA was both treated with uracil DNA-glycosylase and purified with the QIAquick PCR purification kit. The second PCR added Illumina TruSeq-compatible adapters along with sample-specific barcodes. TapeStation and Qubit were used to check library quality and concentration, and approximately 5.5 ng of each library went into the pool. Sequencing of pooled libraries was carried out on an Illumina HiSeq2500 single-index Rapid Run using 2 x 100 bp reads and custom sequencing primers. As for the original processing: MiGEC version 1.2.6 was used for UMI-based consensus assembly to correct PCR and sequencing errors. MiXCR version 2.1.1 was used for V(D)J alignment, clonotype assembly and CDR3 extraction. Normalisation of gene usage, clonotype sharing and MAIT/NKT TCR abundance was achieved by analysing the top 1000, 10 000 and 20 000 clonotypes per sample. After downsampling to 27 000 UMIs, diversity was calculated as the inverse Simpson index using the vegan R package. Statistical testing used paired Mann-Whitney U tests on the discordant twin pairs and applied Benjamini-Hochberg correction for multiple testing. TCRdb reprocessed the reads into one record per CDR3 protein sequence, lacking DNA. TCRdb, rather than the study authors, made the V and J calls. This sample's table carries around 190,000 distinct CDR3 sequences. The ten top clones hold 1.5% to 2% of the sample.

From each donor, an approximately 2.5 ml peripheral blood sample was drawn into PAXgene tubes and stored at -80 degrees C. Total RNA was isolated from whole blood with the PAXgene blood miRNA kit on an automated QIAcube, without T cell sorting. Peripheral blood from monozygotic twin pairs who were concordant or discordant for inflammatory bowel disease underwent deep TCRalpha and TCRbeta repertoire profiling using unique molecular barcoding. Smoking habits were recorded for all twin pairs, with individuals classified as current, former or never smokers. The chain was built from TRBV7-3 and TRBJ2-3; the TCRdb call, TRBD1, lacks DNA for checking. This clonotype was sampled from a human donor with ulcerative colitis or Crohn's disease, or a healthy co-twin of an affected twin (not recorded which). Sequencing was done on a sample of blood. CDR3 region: CASSTYRGRTDTQYF.